A single sample is the source of the 24 T cell receptor beta chains below, sequenced in a study of technical replicates of blood from a few donors. Assay used: immunoSEQ multiplex PCR; TCRdb lists only in-frame clones, some missing. The profile covers 75,000 to 100,000 clones, with about 94% appearing a single time and 0.2% to 0.25% taken by the ten largest. The sequenced sample consisted of T cells isolated from PBMCs. Receptors were obtained from a human donor in good health.

This clone has only one observation. The chain employs TRBV6-5 and TRBJ1-1, with a possible D match to TRBD1 (6 bases). Germline V gene lookup returns CDR1 MNHEY and CDR2 SVGAGI. The CDR3 totals 14 residues. V lost 6 bases and J lost 0, with 11 bases in between. The CDR3: CASSRPGVNTEAFF. DNA for the CDR3: TGTGCCAGCAGCCGCCCAGGGGTGAACACTGAAGCTTTCTTT.

The chain is built from TRBV20-1 and TRBJ2-7; D remains unclear. CDR1 is DFQATT, CDR2 SNEGSKA, per germline (reference sequence). The CDR3 runs to 11 residues. The ends were cut back, 0 bases at V and 6 bases at J, with 6 bases in the middle. CDR3 residues: CSARDWSEQYF. The CDR3 coding sequence is TGCAGTGCTAGAGATTGGAGCGAGCAGTACTTC.

The V call is TRBV2, the J call TRBJ1-5; D is perhaps TRBD1 (6 bases). Germline-derived CDR1 and CDR2 are SNHLY and FYNNEI. Trimming stripped 2 bases from V and 5 bases from J, with 13 bases between. This CDR3 has 15 residues. The CDR3 region has the DNA TGTGCCAGCAGTGAATTGGCAGGGGATTATCAGCCCCAGCATTTT. It codes for CASSELAGDYQPQHF.

The chain is built from TRBV25-1 and TRBJ1-2; D unclear. This CDR3 comprises 14 residues. Trimming stripped 7 bases from V and 3 bases from J, with 15 bases between. Germline CDR1 and CDR2: MGHDK and SYGVNS. The CDR3 nucleotides are TGTGCCAGCACCAACACTGACGGGTACTATGGCTACACCTTC. This sequence encodes CASTNTDGYYGYTF.

The chain has TRBV27 and TRBJ2-1; perhaps TRBD1 as D (6 bases). Germline assignment: CDR1 MNHEY and CDR2 SMNVEV (reference sequence). V was pared by 3 bases and J by 4 bases, with 28 bases between. The CDR3 consists of 20 residues. DNA of the CDR3: TGTGCCAGCAGTTTTGAGTGGGACACCCGAACCCAAGTCTCATACAATGAGCAGTTCTTC. Protein: CASSFEWDTRTQVSYNEQFF.

The chain links TRBV19 to TRBJ1-1; the D gene is possibly TRBD1 (6 bases). V was clipped by 4 bases and J by 1 base, with 13 bases between them. CDR1 and CDR2 (germline): LNHDA, SQIVND (reference sequence). CDR3 length: 15 amino acids. In DNA, the CDR3 is TGTGCCAGTAGTACCCGGGACATCACGAACACTGAAGCTTTCTTT. Its protein product is CASSTRDITNTEAFF.

This clone was counted a single time. The chain employs TRBV9 and TRBJ1-2; 10 nucleotides line up with TRBD1. The CDR3 loop spans 13 amino acids. CDR1 and CDR2 (germline): SGDLS, YYNGEE. Germline trimming cut 7 bases from V and 3 bases from J; bases unmatched to any gene: 3. This chain's CDR3 is CASRDRGDYGYTF. CDR3 nucleotides: TGTGCCAGCCGGGACAGGGGAGACTATGGCTACACCTTC.

This clone was counted once. The rearrangement links TRBV11-1 to TRBJ2-7, with D possibly matching TRBD1 (5 bases). The CDR3 consists of 14 residues. Germline values: CDR1 SGHAT, CDR2 FQDESV (reference sequence). V lost 0 bases and J 1 base, leaving 7 bases between the germline ends. CDR3 loop: CASSLAGRSYEQYF. The CDR3 coding sequence is TGTGCCAGCAGCTTAGCGGGGCGGTCCTACGAGCAGTACTTC.

The genes are TRBV7-6 and TRBJ2-7, with D possibly TRBD1 on 6 matching bases. Between the trimmed V and J ends, which lost 0 bases and 2 bases, there was a span of 17 bases. This CDR3 spans 17 amino acids. CDR1 and CDR2 from the germline V gene are SGHVS and FNYEAQ. CDR3: CASSLAQAGQRTYEQYF. The CDR3 DNA follows: TGTGCCAGCAGCTTAGCTCAAGCAGGACAGAGAACCTACGAGCAGTACTTC.

J is TRBJ2-3 and V is TRBV7-8, with TRBD2 identical over 7 bases. The J segment lost 2 bases and the V segment lost 5 bases, leaving 10 bases of the junction unmatched. The length of the CDR3 is 16 residues. Germline V CDR1 and CDR2: SGHVS, FQNEAQ. The CDR3 loop reads CASSPLPSGNTDTQYF. The CDR3, as DNA: TGTGCCAGCAGCCCGCTGCCTAGCGGAAACACAGATACGCAGTATTTT. Full variable domain (outside the CDR3, taken from reference TRBV7-8 and TRBJ2-3): GAGVSQSPRYKVAKRGQDVALRCDPISGHVSLFWYQQALGQGPEFLTYFQNEAQLDKSGLPSDRFFAERPEGSVSTLKIQRTQQEDSAVYLCASSPLPSGNTDTQYFGPGTRLTVL.

Here the CDR3 reads CASSIRVYTEAFF. CDR3 DNA sequence: TGTGCCAGTAGTATACGGGTGTACACTGAAGCTTTCTTT. The chain combines TRBV19 with TRBJ1-1; D uncertain. The V end was cut by 2 bases, the J end by 3 bases, with 7 bases between. The CDR3 extends over 13 amino acids. Germline loops: CDR1 LNHDA, CDR2 SQIVND (reference sequence).

The V call is TRBV6-6, the J call TRBJ2-1; 11 nucleotides line up with TRBD2. The CDR3 covers 15 residues. V gave up 8 bases and J gave up 5 bases; unmatched junction bases: 8. CDR1 and CDR2 (germline): MNHNY, SVGAGI (reference sequence). DNA for the CDR3: TGTGCCAGCGAGGTAGCGGGGGGGTCCCACAATGAGCAGTTCTTC. Protein product: CASEVAGGSHNEQFF.

The gene calls are TRBV5-1 and TRBJ2-2; 7 nucleotides line up with TRBD2. This CDR3 spans 15 amino acids. Germline values: CDR1 SGHRS, CDR2 YFSETQ. Trimming at V came to 4 bases and at J to 6 bases, leaving 9 bases not matched to a gene. The CDR3 DNA sequence: TGCGCCAGCAGCCTCATCACGCGGGGGTCCGGGGAGCTGTTTTTT. Encoded protein: CASSLITRGSGELFF.

The chain is built from TRBV7-6 and TRBJ1-1, with 7 bases that match TRBD1. Germline loops: CDR1 SGHVS, CDR2 FNYEAQ. The CDR3 covers 18 residues. V trimming: 2 bases; J trimming: 10 bases; junction bases outside the gene matches: 22. CDR3 loop: CASSLNIWGPNTGERAFF. CDR3 sequence (DNA): TGTGCCAGCAGCTTAAATATCTGGGGTCCTAATACAGGGGAGAGAGCTTTCTTT.

CDR3 in DNA: TGTGCCAGCAGCCGGGGTGGTAGCGGGAGCTCTAGCTCCTACAATGAGCAGTTCTTC. Translated, it gives CASSRGGSGSSSSYNEQFF. This sequence joins TRBV7-9 and TRBJ2-1; 9 bases are a match to TRBD2. V trimming: 5 bases; J trimming: 0 bases; junction bases outside the gene matches: 14. CDR1 SEHNR and CDR2 FQNEAQ come from the germline V gene (reference sequence). The CDR3 has 19 amino acids.

The V and J genes are TRBV9 and TRBJ2-2, with 7 bases matching TRBD2. Trimming took 0 bases from V and 4 from J; bases not matched to a gene: 6. CDR3 length: 16 amino acids. Germline CDR1 reads SGDLS; CDR2 reads YYNGEE. CDR3 DNA sequence: TGTGCCAGCAGCGTAGGAGGCGGGAGAGGCACCGGGGAGCTGTTTTTT. This codes for CASSVGGGRGTGELFF.

This chain connects TRBV4-1 to TRBJ2-3; 9 nucleotides agree with TRBD1. The V gene end was trimmed by 4 bases and the J gene end by 6 bases; junction bases not matched to a gene: 17. The germline V gene encodes CDR1 MGHRA and CDR2 YSYEKL. The CDR3 loop spans 18 amino acids. Here the CDR3 DNA reads TGCGCCAGCAGCCTCTCAACCCCGGGACAGGGATTTTTTGATACGCAGTATTTT. Protein sequence: CASSLSTPGQGFFDTQYF.

This clone was counted once. J is TRBJ1-2 and V is TRBV2, with D tentatively TRBD1 (6 bases). CDR1 SNHLY and CDR2 FYNNEI come from the germline V gene. Trimming took off 5 bases at V and 4 bases at J, with 20 bases between the two ends. CDR3 length: 16 amino acids. Here the CDR3 reads CASSTQLQGTSYGYTF. CDR3 nucleotide sequence: TGTGCCAGCAGTACCCAACTACAGGGTACCTCCTATGGCTACACCTTC.

The chain joins TRBV28 to TRBJ2-2, with 10 bases aligning to TRBD1. Germline V lookup: CDR1 MDHEN, CDR2 SYDVKM. V shed 5 bases and J 5 bases; nucleotides not matched to a gene: 14. This CDR3 comprises 18 residues. For the CDR3, the DNA is TGTGCCAGCAGTCGAGACAGGGGGCGCAGGGAGAAAACCGGGGAGCTGTTTTTT. Encoded protein: CASSRDRGRREKTGELFF. The whole variable domain, remainder taken from reference TRBV28 and TRBJ2-2, is DVKVTQSSRYLVKRTGEKVFLECVQDMDHENMFWYRQDPGLGLRLIYFSYDVKMKEKGDIPEGYSVSREKKERFSLILESASTNQTSMYLCASSRDRGRREKTGELFFGEGSRLTVL.

V usage is TRBV6-6 and J usage is TRBJ1-1, with a possible D match to TRBD1 (5 bases). With 8 bases removed from V and 4 bases from J, the gap between germline ends came to 14 bases. Per germline, CDR1 MNHNY and CDR2 SVGAGI (reference sequence). The CDR3 spans 13 residues. The CDR3 coding sequence is TGTGCCAGCGTTACGGGTGGGGCCACTGAAGCTTTCTTT. This translates into CASVTGGATEAFF.

This clone came up a few times. This chain links TRBV13 with TRBJ1-6, with TRBD1 as a possible D gene (6 bases). With 3 bases removed from V and 8 bases from J, the gap between germline ends came to 14 bases. CDR1 PRHDT and CDR2 FYEKMQ come from the germline V gene (reference sequence). The CDR3 extends over 15 amino acids. Here the CDR3 reads CASSFRDNADSPLHF. CDR3 sequence (DNA): TGTGCCAGCAGCTTCCGGGACAATGCCGATTCACCCCTCCACTTT.

This clone was counted once. J is TRBJ1-2 and V is TRBV12-5; the D gene is possibly TRBD1 (5 bases). The CDR3 length is 15 residues. Trimming cost V 0 bases and J 4 bases, with 12 bases left between them. From germline, CDR1 is LGHNT and CDR2 FRNRAP. The CDR3 region has the DNA TGTGCTAGTGGTTTGGTTATACAGGAACCCTATGGCTACACCTTC. It yields the protein CASGLVIQEPYGYTF.

This sequence joins TRBV9 and TRBJ1-1; 9 bases map to TRBD1. The CDR3 totals 14 residues. Looked up from germline, CDR1 is SGDLS and CDR2 is YYNGEE. The V segment lost 3 bases and the J segment 4 bases; nucleotides outside the gene matches: 4. The DNA for the CDR3 is TGTGCCAGCAGCGCGACAGGGGGATCCACTGAAGCTTTCTTT. Translated, it gives CASSATGGSTEAFF.

The rearrangement uses TRBV7-9 and TRBJ1-1; D is unclear. The V gene's germline CDR1 is SEHNR and CDR2 FQNEAQ (reference sequence). Trimming took 6 bases from V and 11 from J, leaving 19 bases between them. This CDR3 region has 13 residues. The CDR3 DNA is TGTGCCAGCAGTTTCCCCGGGGATATGAAGGCTTTCTTT. Its translation: CASSFPGDMKAFF.